This T cell receptor (beta chain) was retrieved from a study of T cells in Graves' hyperthyroidism and ophthalmopathy. Notes on the study in general: Most thyroid-expanded clonotypes above 0.001 were also found in blood. In validation, the model predicted ophthalmopathy. These predictions came a median roughly 6 months before onset.

Patients were excluded for uncontrolled infection, other autoimmune disease, pregnancy or lactation. In this sample, this clonotype turned up many times. The antigen is undetermined. Amplified TCR beta CDR3 regions came from RNA transcripts. In the first-round RT-PCR of the TCR CDR3, the HTBI primer set was used. In TCRdb, the multiplex PCR reads were re-called with MiXCR into one record per CDR3 protein. The profile shows a few hundred thousand distinct CDR3 sequences, roughly 15% of them singletons. The CDR3 is 13 residues long. Trimming removed 6 bases from V and 4 bases from J, with 13 bases in between. In germline, CDR1 is MDHEN, CDR2 SYDVKM.

The sequence came from a woman in her thirties with Graves' ophthalmopathy. The rearrangement uses TRBV28 and TRBJ2-7; TRBD1 is a possible D gene (5 bases). What was sequenced was blood. The CDR3 bases are TGTGCCAGCAGCCCCAGGGCATTTTACGAGCAGTACTTC. It is translated as CASSPRAFYEQYF.